Below, 26 T cell receptor beta chains from the same sample are listed, as sequenced in a study of cytomegalovirus exposure and HLA in healthy donors (dated by TCRdb to about 2017). The library was produced with the immunoSEQ multiplex PCR assay. For the multiplex PCR, a mixture combining 60 forward primers for TCR Vbeta segments and 13 reverse primers for TCR Jbeta segments was used. TCRdb limited this immuneACCESS table to in-frame rearrangements with V and J called. A share of clones is missing; checked studies link under half to unresolved V genes, and the rest is unexplained. The sample table records about 94,000 clones; approximately 76% of these occur just once. About 1.4% of the sample lies in the top ten. The sample taken for sequencing was PBMCs. The receptors come from a male donor in good health and CMV-seronegative.

This clone has only a few counts. This chain connects TRBV11-1 to TRBJ2-2, with a weak D call TRBD1 (6 bases). The CDR3 sequence is 15 residues long. V lost 2 bases and J 5 bases, leaving 12 bases between the germline ends. CDR1 is SGHAT, CDR2 FQDESV, per germline (reference sequence). The CDR3 bases are TGTGCCAGCAGCTTAACAGGGAGAGGGACCGGGGAGCTGTTTTTT. This translates into CASSLTGRGTGELFF.

This chain links TRBV9 with TRBJ2-3, with TRBD2 identical over 8 bases. The CDR3 runs 15 residues. Per germline, CDR1 SGDLS and CDR2 YYNGEE. V gave up 0 bases and J gave up 4 bases; unmatched junction bases: 4. CDR3 protein: CASSVDGGGSDTQYF. CDR3 DNA sequence: TGTGCCAGCAGCGTAGATGGCGGGGGGTCAGATACGCAGTATTTT.

This sequence joins TRBV6-1 and TRBJ1-2; D unresolved. CDR3 length equals 14 residues. V gave up 7 bases and J gave up 5 bases, with 17 bases separating them. Looked up from germline, CDR1 is MNHNS and CDR2 is SASEGT. CDR3 bases: TGTGCCAGCATGGAATCATTGGGCCGTTATGGCTACACCTTC. Translating gives CASMESLGRYGYTF.

Worth noting for this clone: In the same sample, other DNA sequences code for this CDR3. The J gene is TRBJ1-5, the V gene TRBV28; D is unclear. The CDR3 covers 15 residues. Trimming left V 3 bases short and J 0 bases short, with 9 bases between. Germline CDR1 reads MDHEN; CDR2 reads SYDVKM. DNA of the CDR3: TGTGCCAGCAGTTTGGCGGATTATAGCAATCAGCCCCAGCATTTT. It encodes CASSLADYSNQPQHF.

This chain joins TRBV11-3 and TRBJ2-1; 7 nucleotides align to TRBD2. CDR1 is SGHNT, CDR2 YENEEA, per germline. The CDR3 length is 15 residues. The trim removed 1 base at V and 4 bases at J, leaving 4 bases unmatched. The CDR3 nucleotides read TGTGCCAGCAGCTTAGTAGCGGGTGTGTACAATGAGCAGTTCTTC. Translated, it gives CASSLVAGVYNEQFF. Full variable domain (outside the CDR3, taken from reference TRBV11-3 and TRBJ2-1): EAGVVQSPRYKIIEKKQPVAFWCNPISGHNTLYWYLQNLGQGPELLIRYENEEAVDDSQLPKDRFSAERLKGVDSTLKIQPAELGDSAVYLCASSLVAGVYNEQFFGPGTRLTVL.

This clone was seen a handful of times. The V gene is TRBV5-4, the J gene TRBJ1-1; 7 bases align to TRBD1. J lost 7 bases, V lost 3 bases, and 6 bases had no gene match. The germline CDR1 and CDR2 sequences are SGHNT and YYREEE (reference sequence). The CDR3 has 13 amino acids. The CDR3 loop is CASSSGQEVEAFF. In DNA form, the CDR3 reads TGTGCCAGCAGCTCCGGACAGGAGGTTGAAGCTTTCTTT.

The V gene is TRBV30, the J gene TRBJ1-1; D might be TRBD1 (6 bases). The V gene's germline CDR1 is GTSNPN and CDR2 SVGIG (reference sequence). Trimming cost V 5 bases and J 1 base, with 14 bases left between them. The CDR3 is made up of 14 amino acids. The DNA for the CDR3 is TGTGCCTGGGCTCCGGGACACGGGAACACTGAAGCTTTCTTT. It specifies CAWAPGHGNTEAFF.

This clone was seen only once. The V call is TRBV29-1, the J call TRBJ1-2; D uncertain. CDR3 length equals 11 residues. Germline V lookup: CDR1 SQVTM, CDR2 ANQGSEA. Trimming cost V 3 bases and J 3 bases, with 5 bases left between them. The CDR3 loop is CSVDGDYGYTF. The DNA for the CDR3 is TGCAGCGTTGACGGGGACTATGGCTACACCTTC. Together with reference TRBV29-1 and TRBJ1-2, the CDR3 gives the full variable domain: SAVISQKPSRDICQRGTSLTIQCQVDSQVTMMFWYRQQPGQSLTLIATANQGSEATYESGFVIDKFPISRPNLTFSTLTVSNMSPEDSSIYLCSVDGDYGYTFGSGTRLTVV.

The table lists this clone with a few counts. The CDR3 region has the DNA TGCGCCAGCAGCCAAGGTCTCATGAACCGGGACACTGAAGCTTTCTTT. Encoded protein: CASSQGLMNRDTEAFF. The rearrangement links TRBV4-3 to TRBJ1-1; D is ambiguous. Germline CDR1 and CDR2: LGHNA and YSLEER. The CDR3 loop spans 16 amino acids. V was trimmed by 1 base and J by 3 bases, leaving 15 bases between them.

The chain employs TRBV28 and TRBJ1-3; 7 bases line up with TRBD1. This CDR3 spans 15 amino acids. Germline-derived CDR1 and CDR2 are MDHEN and SYDVKM. V lost 2 bases to trimming and J lost 2 bases; unmatched junction nucleotides: 3. CDR3 sequence: CASSLVTGAGNTIYF. CDR3 nucleotide sequence: TGTGCCAGCAGTTTAGTTACAGGGGCTGGAAACACCATATATTTT.

As for this clone: The same CDR3 arises from other DNA sequences in this sample as well. The genes are TRBV19 and TRBJ1-5; perhaps TRBD1 as D (5 bases). This CDR3 region has 14 residues. Per germline, CDR1 LNHDA and CDR2 SQIVND (reference sequence). V lost 5 bases and J lost 2, with 10 bases in between. The CDR3 DNA follows: TGTGCCAGTAGTGGTACAGGTGGCAATCAGCCCCAGCATTTT. Its translation: CASSGTGGNQPQHF.

A remark on this clone: The junction differs from germline at one of its ends, possibly a read error. The chain recombines TRBV19 with TRBJ2-7, with TRBD2 as a possible D gene (6 bases). The germline V gene has CDR1 LNHDA and CDR2 SQIVND (reference sequence). This CDR3 is 16 amino acids long. Here the CDR3 reads CASSLEYGGLPYEQYF. The DNA of the CDR3 is TGTGCCAGTAGTTTAGAGTACGGGGGACTGCCTTACGAGCAGTACTTC.

The CDR3 reads CASSDGGVGLRPQHF. The CDR3, as DNA: TGTGCCAGCAGTGATGGGGGGGTCGGCCTACGGCCCCAGCATTTT. V usage is TRBV2 and J usage is TRBJ1-5; TRBD1 might be the D (5 bases). The CDR3 sequence is 15 residues long. Per germline, CDR1 SNHLY and CDR2 FYNNEI. The V gene lost 3 bases and the J gene lost 9 bases, with 18 bases spanning the gap.

Only one count was recorded for this clone. The rearrangement links TRBV9 to TRBJ1-5, with D hard to call. V lost 1 base and J 2 bases, leaving 7 bases between the germline ends. Per the germline V gene, CDR1 is SGDLS and CDR2 is YYNGEE. The length of the CDR3 is 14 residues. CDR3 in DNA: TGTGCCAGCAGCGTATCAGGCGGCAATCAGCCCCAGCATTTT. Translating it yields CASSVSGGNQPQHF. The whole variable domain, filled in from reference TRBV9 and TRBJ1-5, reads DSGVTQTPKHLITATGQRVTLRCSPRSGDLSVYWYQQSLDQGLQFLIQYYNGEERAKGNILERFSAQQFPDLHSELNLSSLELGDSALYFCASSVSGGNQPQHFGDGTRLSIL.

The chain recombines TRBV5-1 with TRBJ1-3; D unresolved. The V end was cut by 0 bases, the J end by 0 bases, with 13 bases between. This CDR3 is 17 amino acids long. Per germline, CDR1 SGHRS and CDR2 YFSETQ. The CDR3 protein is CASSLVGSSNSGNTIYF. DNA for the CDR3: TGCGCCAGCAGCTTGGTGGGGAGCAGCAACTCTGGAAACACCATATATTTT.

The gene calls are TRBV28 and TRBJ1-4, with D possibly matching TRBD1 (6 bases). V gave up 6 bases and J gave up 5 bases, with 13 bases separating them. From germline, CDR1 is MDHEN and CDR2 SYDVKM. CDR3 size: 14 residues. This CDR3 is CASSSGQQNEKLFF. Written as DNA, the CDR3 is TGTGCCAGCAGCTCCGGACAGCAAAATGAAAAACTGTTTTTT.

This clone was found a few times. This sample includes further DNA sequences coding for the same CDR3. V is TRBV11-2 and J is TRBJ2-5; no reliable D call. V gave up 1 base and J gave up 4 bases, with 7 bases separating them. Germline V CDR1 and CDR2: SGHAT, FQNNGV. The CDR3 loop spans 13 amino acids. CDR3 bases: TGTGCCAGCAGCTTAGGGGCTGCAGAGACCCAGTACTTC. Residues: CASSLGAAETQYF.

V and J are TRBV5-1 and TRBJ1-4; maybe TRBD1 (6 bases). V was shortened by 4 bases and J by 13 bases, with 17 bases between the two germline ends. This CDR3 is built from 13 residues. From germline, CDR1 is SGHRS and CDR2 YFSETQ. CDR3 coding DNA: TGCGCCAGCAGCCCAGACTCCAGGACAGTACTGTTTTTT. This codes for CASSPDSRTVLFF.

DNA for the CDR3: TGTGCCAGCAGCCCGGGTCCCGCAAGCACAGATACGCAGTATTTT. It is translated as CASSPGPASTDTQYF. The V gene is TRBV6-1, the J gene TRBJ2-3; D gene unclear. Germline V lookup: CDR1 MNHNS, CDR2 SASEGT. Trimming shortened V by 6 bases and J by 0 bases, and 13 bases separated the two germline ends. This CDR3 contains 15 residues.

In its sample, this clone was seen a few times. CDR3 sequence reads: CASSYSLSGNTEAFF. CDR3 DNA sequence: TGTGCCAGCAGTTACTCGCTTTCAGGGAACACTGAAGCTTTCTTT. The rearrangement uses TRBV6-6 and TRBJ1-1, with D unresolved. Looked up from germline, CDR1 is MNHNY and CDR2 is SVGAGI (reference sequence). V gave up 0 bases and J gave up 1 base, with 9 bases separating them. The CDR3 spans 15 residues.

For the CDR3, the DNA is TGTGCCAGCAGTTACTCGATCACGGGGAATGAGCAGTTCTTC. Translation: CASSYSITGNEQFF. This chain uses TRBV6-6 with TRBJ2-1, with a tentative D call TRBD2 (5 bases). The CDR3 covers 14 residues. The germline V gene has CDR1 MNHNY and CDR2 SVGAGI (reference sequence). Trimming left V 0 bases short and J 7 bases short, with 10 bases between.

The V call is TRBV5-1, the J call TRBJ1-1; D possibly corresponds to TRBD1 (5 bases). The CDR3 extends over 15 amino acids. Trimming stripped 7 bases from V and 2 bases from J, with 18 bases between. CDR1 and CDR2 (germline): SGHRS, YFSETQ. CDR3 sequence reads: CASAWGVVGNTEAFF. CDR3 nucleotide sequence: TGCGCCAGCGCCTGGGGGGTCGTGGGAAACACTGAAGCTTTCTTT.

The CDR3 region is CASSPTGTLYSGNTIYF. For the CDR3, the DNA is TGTGCCAGCAGTCCAACCGGGACACTTTACTCTGGAAACACCATATATTTT. The rearrangement uses TRBV28 and TRBJ1-3, with D tentatively TRBD1 (6 bases). Germline V CDR1 and CDR2: MDHEN, SYDVKM. V was cut by 5 bases and J by 0 bases, with 17 bases left in between. The CDR3 has 17 amino acids. The full variable domain, completed using reference TRBV28 and TRBJ1-3, is DVKVTQSSRYLVKRTGEKVFLECVQDMDHENMFWYRQDPGLGLRLIYFSYDVKMKEKGDIPEGYSVSREKKERFSLILESASTNQTSMYLCASSPTGTLYSGNTIYFGEGSWLTVV.

J is TRBJ2-3 and V is TRBV11-2; 8 bases are shared with TRBD2. Trimming removed 7 bases from V and 4 bases from J; junction bases left unmatched: 16. In germline, CDR1 is SGHAT, CDR2 FQNNGV. The CDR3 has 17 residues. The CDR3 DNA reads TGTGCCAGCACCCTTGTTATGGGTCTAGCGGGTCCAGATACGCAGTATTTT. Translated, it gives CASTLVMGLAGPDTQYF.

The chain is built from TRBV5-1 and TRBJ2-1; TRBD1 matches at 11 bases. CDR1 and CDR2 from the germline V gene are SGHRS and YFSETQ. The CDR3 runs 14 residues. Losses at the gene ends were 4 bases for V and 6 bases for J; bases not matched to a gene: 3. DNA for the CDR3: TGCGCCAGCAGCCGGACAGGGGGCTTCAATGAGCAGTTCTTC. It codes for CASSRTGGFNEQFF.

The chain recombines TRBV28 with TRBJ1-4, with 9 bases fitting TRBD1. J was trimmed by 3 bases and V by 4 bases; bases with no gene match: 6. This CDR3 comprises 16 residues. The germline CDR1 and CDR2 sequences are MDHEN and SYDVKM. The CDR3 loop reads CASSSNRGRANEKLFF. DNA for the CDR3: TGTGCCAGCAGTTCGAACAGGGGGCGGGCTAATGAAAAACTGTTTTTT. The full variable domain, rest sourced from reference TRBV28 and TRBJ1-4, is DVKVTQSSRYLVKRTGEKVFLECVQDMDHENMFWYRQDPGLGLRLIYFSYDVKMKEKGDIPEGYSVSREKKERFSLILESASTNQTSMYLCASSSNRGRANEKLFFGSGTQLSVL.